The rows below give T cell receptor beta chains drawn from one sample of a study of T cell repertoires in cytomegalovirus infection. From the reads, TCRdb called clonotypes with MiXCR, one entry per CDR3 protein. The profile shows 560,000 or so distinct CDR3 sequences, 16% of them singletons. The sequenced sample consisted of CD8+ T cells from PBMCs. The receptors here all came from a human donor in good health (CMV status not recorded). Some clones in this sample may be carry-over from other donors' samples. Both conserved end residues are part of each CDR3. The D gene is left open where the match is weak. Size tells how often a clone was seen (once, few, many) or the class of an expanded clone, and some rows leave it out.

J: TRBJ1-1; D: NA; V: TRBV15; size: few; DNA: TGTGCCACCAGCAGAGGGGGGGGGGGCATGAACACTGAAGCTTTCTTT; CDR3: CATSRGGGGMNTEAFF
J: TRBJ1-2; D: NA; V: TRBV20-1; size: NA; DNA: TGCAGTGCTAGCGGGGGGAGCCCCGAGATCTATGGCTACACCTTC; CDR3: CSASGGSPEIYGYTF
J: TRBJ1-1; D: NA; V: TRBV6-1; size: few; DNA: TGTGCCAGCAGTGATTCTAGCCCGCCGGTTTGGACAGAACAAGAAGCTTTCTTT; CDR3: CASSDSSPPVWTEQEAFF
J: TRBJ2-5; D: NA; V: TRBV28; size: many; DNA: TGTGCCAGCAGACCTCAGGGAGGAAGCCAAGAGACCCAGTACTTC; CDR3: CASRPQGGSQETQYF
J: TRBJ2-1; D: TRBD1; V: TRBV28; size: NA; DNA: TGTGCCAGCAGTTTTTCCGGGACAGGGGATCTCGATGAGCAGTTCTTC; CDR3: CASSFSGTGDLDEQFF
J: TRBJ2-2; D: NA; V: TRBV15; size: few; DNA: TGTGCCACCAGCTCAGCTAGGGGGGAGCTGTTTTTT; CDR3: CATSSARGELFF
J: TRBJ2-5; D: NA; V: TRBV7-2; size: many; DNA: TGTGCCAGCAGCTTAGCAGGGGCCGCAGAGACCCAGTACTTC; CDR3: CASSLAGAAETQYF
J: TRBJ2-1; D: TRBD2; V: TRBV12-3/TRBV12-4; size: many; DNA: TGTGCCAGCAGTTTTTTGGCGGCGGGGGGGAATGAGCAGTTCTTC; CDR3: CASSFLAAGGNEQFF
J: TRBJ2-2; D: TRBD1; V: TRBV11-3; size: many; DNA: TGTGCCAGCAGCTCCCGGACAGGACAGAACACCGGGGAGCTGTTTTTT; CDR3: CASSSRTGQNTGELFF
J: TRBJ2-1; D: NA; V: TRBV20-1; size: NA; DNA: TGCAGTGCTAGATGGGGAGGCTACAATGAGCAGTTCTTC; CDR3: CSARWGGYNEQFF
J: TRBJ2-5; D: TRBD2; V: TRBV5-6; size: many; DNA: TGTGCCAGCAGCTTGGGAGGACTAGCCCAAGAGACCCAGTACTTC; CDR3: CASSLGGLAQETQYF
J: TRBJ2-5; D: NA; V: TRBV11-2; size: many; DNA: TGTGCCAGCAGACCCGTATTGGAACAGACCCAGTACTTC; CDR3: CASRPVLEQTQYF
J: TRBJ1-1; D: NA; V: TRBV10-3; size: many; DNA: TGTGCCATCAGTGATCCAAGGCGGTACACTGAAGCTTTCTTT; CDR3: CAISDPRRYTEAFF
J: TRBJ2-2; D: NA; V: TRBV29-1; size: NA; DNA: TGCAGCGTTGAAGGAGTGAACACCGGGGAGCTGTTTTTT; CDR3: CSVEGVNTGELFF
J: TRBJ1-2; D: NA; V: TRBV6-5; size: NA; DNA: TGTGCCAGCAGTTACGGCAGAAGCAACTATGGCTACACCTTC; CDR3: CASSYGRSNYGYTF